This passage covers 16 T cell receptor beta chains from one sample sequenced in a study of cytomegalovirus exposure and HLA in healthy donors (TCRdb year 2017). Library creation used the immunoSEQ multiplex PCR assay. In its TCRdb copy, this immuneACCESS table keeps in-frame sequences only and misses some clones. Where compared with another copy, unresolved V genes explain less than half of these, and the others have no known cause. A total of 130,000 to 150,000 clones appear in this sample, about 87% of them only once. The ten largest make up less than 8% of the sample. Specimen: PBMCs. Source of these receptors: a woman aged 25 to 39 in good health and CMV-seropositive.

This rearrangement joins TRBV5-1 to TRBJ2-1; 7 nucleotides match TRBD2. Trimming removed 0 bases from V and 6 bases from J; junction bases left unmatched: 6. The CDR3 length is 15 residues. From germline, CDR1 is SGHRS and CDR2 YFSETQ. CDR3 sequence reads: CASSLAPTSSNEQFF. CDR3 DNA sequence: TGCGCCAGCAGCTTGGCCCCGACTAGCAGCAATGAGCAGTTCTTC.

The gene calls are TRBV7-2 and TRBJ2-5; TRBD2 aligns across 12 bases. With 5 bases clipped from V and 6 bases from J, the junction kept 10 bases outside the gene matches. Germline lookup yields CDR1 SGHTA and CDR2 FQGNSA. CDR3 length: 16 amino acids. CDR3: CASSGSSGGAVKTQYF. DNA of the CDR3: TGTGCCAGCAGCGGATCTAGCGGGGGGGCCGTGAAGACCCAGTACTTC.

The chain links TRBV28 to TRBJ1-5, with a tentative D call TRBD1 (5 bases). The V gene's germline CDR1 is MDHEN and CDR2 SYDVKM. Between the trimmed V and J ends, which lost 11 bases and 5 bases, there was a span of 19 bases. The CDR3 has 14 residues. In DNA form, the CDR3 reads TGTGCCTGTTCTGGGGGGAGTCGACATCAGCCCCAGCATTTT. This translates into CACSGGSRHQPQHF.

The genes are TRBV13 and TRBJ1-1, with TRBD1 matching over 7 bases. The CDR3 has 15 amino acids. Losses at the gene ends were 5 bases for V and 1 base for J; bases not matched to a gene: 7. CDR1 is PRHDT and CDR2 is FYEKMQ in the germline V gene (reference sequence). DNA for the CDR3: TGTGCCAGCAGCCCCGAGGGACAGCGGAACACTGAAGCTTTCTTT. Translation: CASSPEGQRNTEAFF.

The chain couples TRBV18 to TRBJ1-2; 7 bases line up with TRBD1. With 6 bases clipped from V and 2 bases from J, the junction kept 6 bases outside the gene matches. The germline CDR1 and CDR2 sequences are KGHSH and LQKENI. The CDR3 loop spans 14 amino acids. The CDR3 sequence: CASSFGQANYGYTF. The CDR3 DNA reads as TGTGCCAGCTCTTTCGGACAGGCCAACTATGGCTACACCTTC.

The CDR3 reads CASSLGGRGTYEQYF. CDR3 coding DNA: TGTGCCAGCAGCTTAGGTGGCAGGGGCACCTACGAGCAGTACTTC. The gene calls are TRBV11-2 and TRBJ2-7; a possible D gene is TRBD1 (6 bases). Trimming took off 1 base at V and 2 bases at J, with 12 bases between the two ends. The CDR3 is made up of 15 amino acids. CDR1 and CDR2 from the germline V gene are SGHAT and FQNNGV.

This clone was counted only a few times. V is TRBV2 and J is TRBJ1-1; no clear D. Germline loops: CDR1 SNHLY, CDR2 FYNNEI. V lost 1 base and J 1 base, leaving 4 bases between the germline ends. The CDR3 spans 13 residues. CDR3 DNA: TGTGCCAGCAGTGAAGACGGGAACACTGAAGCTTTCTTT. This sequence encodes CASSEDGNTEAFF.

The chain carries TRBV11-3 and TRBJ2-2, with 9 nucleotides matching TRBD2. This CDR3 is built from 15 residues. Germline CDR1 reads SGHNT; CDR2 reads YENEEA. Trimming cost V 5 bases and J 3 bases; bases outside gene matches: 4. In DNA form, the CDR3 reads TGTGCCAGCAGCGACACTAGCGGGTACACCGGGGAGCTGTTTTTT. This sequence encodes CASSDTSGYTGELFF.

The chain carries TRBV4-1 and TRBJ2-1; TRBD2 aligns across 7 bases. The V gene's germline CDR1 is MGHRA and CDR2 YSYEKL. Losses at the gene ends were 5 bases for V and 4 bases for J; bases not matched to a gene: 2. The length of the CDR3 is 13 residues. CDR3 sequence (DNA): TGCGCCAGCAGCGGGGGGGGTTACAATGAGCAGTTCTTC. The encoded protein is CASSGGGYNEQFF.

The CDR3 sequence: CASSQDAGYTDTQYF. CDR3 nucleotide sequence: TGCGCCAGCAGCCAAGACGCGGGGTACACAGATACGCAGTATTTT. The chain couples TRBV4-1 to TRBJ2-3; D is possibly TRBD2 (6 bases). The CDR3 is 15 residues long. Germline loops: CDR1 MGHRA, CDR2 YSYEKL. V was cut by 0 bases and J by 2 bases, with 9 bases left in between.

The CDR3 reads CASADRGRYQPQHF. DNA of the CDR3: TGTGCCAGCGCGGATAGGGGGCGGTATCAGCCCCAGCATTTT. This chain connects TRBV6-1 to TRBJ1-5; 7 nucleotides agree with TRBD1. With V trimmed by 8 bases and J by 5 bases, 9 bases remained unmatched. The CDR3 covers 14 residues. The germline V gene encodes CDR1 MNHNS and CDR2 SASEGT.

This rearrangement joins TRBV2 to TRBJ1-1; D possibly corresponds to TRBD1 (6 bases). The germline V gene encodes CDR1 SNHLY and CDR2 FYNNEI. The CDR3 extends over 13 amino acids. Deletions cut 8 bases from V and 5 bases from J, with 15 bases between. The CDR3 DNA follows: TGTGCCAGCGCGGGGGGGGCAGAGACTGAAGCTTTCTTT. Translated: CASAGGAETEAFF.

The chain combines TRBV28 with TRBJ1-5; D may be TRBD1 (5 bases). The germline V gene has CDR1 MDHEN and CDR2 SYDVKM. V lost 3 bases and J lost 5, with 11 bases in between. The CDR3 has 14 amino acids. CDR3 loop: CASSFFGADQPQHF. CDR3 nucleotides: TGTGCCAGCAGTTTTTTTGGGGCGGATCAGCCCCAGCATTTT. Full variable domain (rest looked up from reference TRBV28 and TRBJ1-5): DVKVTQSSRYLVKRTGEKVFLECVQDMDHENMFWYRQDPGLGLRLIYFSYDVKMKEKGDIPEGYSVSREKKERFSLILESASTNQTSMYLCASSFFGADQPQHFGDGTRLSIL.

The rearrangement joins TRBV27 to TRBJ2-3, with 14 bases aligning to TRBD2. J lost 4 bases, V lost 5 bases, and 8 bases had no gene match. Germline-derived CDR1 and CDR2 are MNHEY and SMNVEV (reference sequence). The CDR3 consists of 17 residues. For the CDR3, the DNA is TGTGCCAGCAGTGTCCGACTAGCGGGGGGGGGCGCAGATACGCAGTATTTT. Protein: CASSVRLAGGGADTQYF.

The rearrangement links TRBV27 to TRBJ2-2; 9 bases fit TRBD2. Germline V gives CDR1 MNHEY, CDR2 SMNVEV (reference sequence). CDR3 size: 16 residues. V lost 5 bases and J lost 2; bases outside the gene matches: 6. In nucleotides, the CDR3 is TGTGCCAGCAGTCCTCGACTAGCGGCTAACACCGGGGAGCTGTTTTTT. Its translation: CASSPRLAANTGELFF.

The CDR3 DNA is TGCGCCAGCAGCTTTCCCCTAGCGGGAGGCACAGATACGCAGTATTTT. This codes for CASSFPLAGGTDTQYF. The gene calls are TRBV5-1 and TRBJ2-3, with 10 bases matching TRBD2. The CDR3 has 16 amino acids. Per germline, CDR1 SGHRS and CDR2 YFSETQ. V was pared by 2 bases and J by 1 base, with 4 bases of the junction left unmatched.